Listed here is a single T cell receptor beta chain. Its antigen remains unidentified. No base quality values were provided; no much bigger clone lies one nucleotide off. The germline V gene gives CDR1 as MDHEN and CDR2 as SYDVKM. V loses 3 bases, J loses 5 bases, and the germline ends lie 16 bases apart. The CDR3 contains 16 residues, cysteine and phenylalanine counted. Only CDR3 DNA remains: 48 bases, in frame from the first base. This sample was taken from a study of cytomegalovirus exposure and HLA in healthy donors (dated by TCRdb to 2016 to 2017). Describing the broader study: The 700 or so repertoires of the first cohort and the 110 or so validation repertoires were produced on the same platform, according to a later analysis. The study aimed to test whether cataloging public T cell receptors could reveal signatures of past pathogen exposure. Besides the first cohort of around 670 subjects, a separate validation cohort made up of 120 different subjects was used. The study combined high-throughput TCR immunosequencing, statistical association of individual TCRs with disease status, and machine learning to predict cytomegalovirus infection status.

General findings and caveats noted by the study authors: A few of the identified cytomegalovirus-associated TCR beta chains were confirmed in vitro to be specific for cytomegalovirus antigens. The study gave a list of around 170 TCR beta chains associated with cytomegalovirus. Cytomegalovirus status was reported to be diagnosed by the classifier with high specificity and sensitivity in both the original and validation cohorts. Subsequent analysis determined that TCRs grouped into clusters in the first cohort also showed a tendency toward co-occurrence across the roughly 110 validation repertoires, and 85% to 95% of cluster scores exceeded 0. A later analysis had no HLA typing for the validation cohort, so co-occurrence there was scored across all 110 or so repertoires. According to the authors, the approach could potentially be generalized to other disease states and immunological phenotypes. Most TCR sequences were seen in very few donors, while some public TCRs were found in many individuals.

The library was generated by the immunoSEQ multiplex PCR assay. Per the source publication's procedure: A statistical classification framework was developed to diagnose cytomegalovirus status using the catalog of TCR beta chain sequences. In TCRdb, the immuneACCESS table is reduced to in-frame sequences with V and J assigned. These tables do not hold every clone; where another copy was compared, an unresolved V gene accounts for under half, and the others remain unexplained. That table is the source of V, J and clone size, and D and trimming were worked out from the DNA. The sample table records more than 60,000 clones; 95% to 98% of these occur just once. The top ten constitute 1.5% to 2% of the sample. The donors belonged to the validation cohort of around 130 subjects, which was separate from the 666-subject first cohort.

The source is a woman aged 18-30 years in good health and CMV-seropositive. The sequenced sample was PBMCs. Recombination joined TRBV28 with TRBJ1-4, and the D gene may be TRBD1, 6 bases matching. The DNA reads as follows: TGTGCCAGCAGTTTGTCGGGACACTTGCTGAATGAAAAACTGTTTTTT. This gives the protein CASSLSGHLLNEKLFF.